Each of the 4 T cell receptor beta chains below was sequenced from the same sample in a study of T cell responses to AZD1222 COVID-19 vaccine. Sequencing was performed with immunoSEQ multiplex PCR; in TCRdb, only in-frame clones are kept and a portion is missing. This sample has about 150,000 clones; about 86% occur once, and the top ten carry approximately 5.1%. The material sequenced was peripheral blood, taken on day 0 of MenACWY control vaccination. These receptors were collected from an adult in good health.

CDR3 nucleotides: TGTGCCACCGTAAACCCCCAAGAGACCCAGTACTTC. Protein: CATVNPQETQYF. The genes are TRBV28 and TRBJ2-5; D call uncertain. The CDR3 has 12 amino acids. Germline assignment: CDR1 MDHEN and CDR2 SYDVKM. V lost 10 bases, J lost 1 base, and 10 bases lay in between.

This clone has a handful of counts. This chain connects TRBV7-8 to TRBJ2-2; 10 bases fit TRBD2. The CDR3 consists of 16 residues. V gave up 11 bases and J gave up 1 base; unmatched junction bases: 10. Germline V gene lookup returns CDR1 SGHVS and CDR2 FQNEAQ. CDR3 sequence: CASLSSGGMNTGELFF. The CDR3 DNA reads TGTGCCTCCCTCAGTAGCGGGGGGATGAACACCGGGGAGCTGTTTTTT.

This clone has a single count. V usage is TRBV19 and J usage is TRBJ1-1, with D possibly being TRBD1 (6 bases). CDR3 length: 17 residues. Germline loops: CDR1 LNHDA, CDR2 SQIVND (reference sequence). V gave up 6 bases and J gave up 1 base, with 21 bases separating them. This chain's CDR3 is CASRIPSRQGTNTEAFF. The CDR3 DNA follows: TGTGCCAGTAGGATCCCGTCTAGGCAGGGGACGAACACTGAAGCTTTCTTT.

The V call is TRBV18, the J call TRBJ1-5; weak D call: TRBD1 (6 bases). This CDR3 contains 15 residues. In germline, CDR1 is KGHSH, CDR2 LQKENI. The V end lost 2 bases, the J end lost 4 bases, and 12 bases lay between the germline ends. The CDR3 nucleotides read TGTGCCAGCTCACCAGGCGGACAGTCGAATCAGCCCCAGCATTTT. It yields the protein CASSPGGQSNQPQHF.